This passage covers 27 T cell receptor beta chains from one sample sequenced in a study of T cells in localized non-small cell lung cancer. Profiling relied on immunoSEQ multiplex PCR, and the TCRdb table lists in-frame clones only, not all of them. In the table there are fewer than 45,000 clones, around 80% of which are singletons. The material was peripheral blood, obtained before any cancer treatment. These receptors all come from an older male donor with stage III squamous cell lung carcinoma.

The chain is built from TRBV29-1 and TRBJ2-3, with 7 bases identical to TRBD1. Losses at the gene ends were 1 base for V and 2 bases for J; bases not matched to a gene: 3. This CDR3 has 14 amino acids. Germline assignment: CDR1 SQVTM and CDR2 ANQGSEA. The CDR3 region is CSVEAGGDTDTQYF. The CDR3 coding sequence is TGCAGCGTTGAAGCAGGGGGAGACACAGATACGCAGTATTTT.

This clone showed up just a few times. The gene calls are TRBV2 and TRBJ1-5; D might be TRBD1 (5 bases). Germline CDR1 and CDR2: SNHLY and FYNNEI. The CDR3 loop spans 12 amino acids. With 2 bases removed from V and 7 bases from J, the gap between germline ends came to 6 bases. The CDR3 DNA sequence: TGTGCCAGCAGTGAAAACAGGCAGCCCCAGCATTTT. Residues: CASSENRQPQHF.

The J gene is TRBJ2-7, the V gene TRBV21-1; the tabulated D call, TRBD1, remains unverified against the DNA. TRBV21-1 corresponds to a pseudogene. CDR3 length equals 15 residues. The CDR3 DNA sequence: TGTGCCAGCAGCGCAGACAGGGGGTATCACTACGAGCAGTACTTC. It translates to CASSADRGYHYEQYF.

The chain recombines TRBV19 with TRBJ1-2, with TRBD1 as a possible D gene (6 bases). The CDR3 contains 15 residues. Germline-derived CDR1 and CDR2 are LNHDA and SQIVND (reference sequence). Trimming shortened V by 5 bases and J by 0 bases, and 13 bases separated the two germline ends. This CDR3 reads CASSPVGTTNYGYTF. CDR3 DNA: TGTGCCAGTAGTCCCGTGGGGACAACTAACTATGGCTACACCTTC. Full variable domain (outside the CDR3, taken from reference TRBV19 and TRBJ1-2): DGGITQSPKYLFRKEGQNVTLSCEQNLNHDAMYWYRQDPGQGLRLIYYSQIVNDFQKGDIAEGYSVSREKKESFPLTVTSAQKNPTAFYLCASSPVGTTNYGYTFGSGTRLTVV.

To note about this clone: Other DNA sequences in this sample translate to the same CDR3. This sequence joins TRBV6-5 and TRBJ1-5; 7 bases line up with TRBD1. The CDR3 length is 14 residues. The germline gives CDR1 MNHEY, CDR2 SVGAGI. V was pared by 4 bases and J by 2 bases, with 2 bases of the junction left unmatched. The CDR3 here is CASSSGTGNQPQHF. CDR3 sequence (DNA): TGTGCCAGCAGTTCCGGGACAGGCAATCAGCCCCAGCATTTT.

The gene calls are TRBV11-2 and TRBJ2-1, with D perhaps TRBD1 (5 bases). This CDR3 has 14 residues. Deletions cut 3 bases from V and 6 bases from J, with 12 bases between. Germline V gene data show CDR1 as SGHAT and CDR2 as FQNNGV. CDR3 sequence: CASSFAGIVNEQFF. In nucleotides, the CDR3 is TGTGCCAGCAGCTTCGCAGGGATCGTCAATGAGCAGTTCTTC.

This clone came up a few times. The chain carries TRBV18 and TRBJ1-5, with TRBD1 matching 7 bases. Looked up from germline, CDR1 is KGHSH and CDR2 is LQKENI. Losses at the gene ends were 2 bases for V and 5 bases for J; bases not matched to a gene: 6. The CDR3 contains 15 residues. CDR3 loop: CASSPSGTADQPQHF. CDR3 bases: TGTGCCAGCTCACCATCCGGGACAGCGGATCAGCCCCAGCATTTT.

This clone is large by share. The gene calls are TRBV9 and TRBJ1-6, with D possibly matching TRBD1 (5 bases). The germline V gene encodes CDR1 SGDLS and CDR2 YYNGEE. Trimming removed 3 bases from V and 5 bases from J, with 12 bases in between. The length of the CDR3 is 15 residues. This CDR3 reads CASSGQTANNSPLHF. As DNA, the CDR3 is TGTGCCAGCAGCGGGCAGACAGCAAATAATTCACCCCTCCACTTT.

The chain employs TRBV5-1 and TRBJ1-2; D is ambiguous. V was clipped by 4 bases and J by 8 bases, with 15 bases between them. This CDR3 is 13 amino acids long. Germline V gene sequence: CDR1 SGHRS, CDR2 YFSETQ. The CDR3 loop is CASSPQGRGGYTF. The CDR3 bases are TGCGCCAGCAGCCCTCAAGGGCGAGGAGGCTACACCTTC.

V is TRBV14 and J is TRBJ2-5; D remains ambiguous. The germline gives CDR1 SGHDN, CDR2 FVKESK. The CDR3 spans 14 residues. V lost 4 bases and J 4 bases, leaving 13 bases between the germline ends. The CDR3 DNA reads TGTGCCAGCAGCCTAATCCCGGGCGCAGAGACCCAGTACTTC. It yields the protein CASSLIPGAETQYF.

The V gene is TRBV18, the J gene TRBJ2-1; D is possibly TRBD1 or TRBD2 (7 bases each). Trimming took 6 bases from V and 4 from J, leaving 16 bases between them. The CDR3 contains 15 residues. Germline CDR1 is KGHSH and CDR2 is LQKENI. For the CDR3, the DNA is TGTGCCAGCTCTCCCCAGGGGGGGGGATACAATGAGCAGTTCTTC. This gives the protein CASSPQGGGYNEQFF.

This rearrangement joins TRBV27 to TRBJ2-2; TRBD2 is a possible D gene (5 bases). Looked up from germline, CDR1 is MNHEY and CDR2 is SMNVEV (reference sequence). V lost 5 bases to trimming and J lost 1 base, with 14 bases between them. The CDR3 is made up of 16 amino acids. CDR3 sequence (DNA): TGTGCCAGCAGTCCCGCCCCTAGCCTGAACACCGGGGAGCTGTTTTTT. Residues: CASSPAPSLNTGELFF.

The rearrangement joins TRBV27 to TRBJ2-1; D not resolved. The CDR3 extends over 12 amino acids. V lost 3 bases to trimming and J lost 8 bases, with 8 bases between them. Germline loops: CDR1 MNHEY, CDR2 SMNVEV (reference sequence). The CDR3 sequence is CASSFLGYEQFF. As DNA, the CDR3 is TGTGCCAGCAGTTTTCTGGGTTATGAGCAGTTCTTC.

V gene TRBV10-3 combines with J gene TRBJ2-5; the D gene is possibly TRBD1 (6 bases). This CDR3 has 15 residues. Trimming removed 0 bases from V and 1 base from J, with 9 bases in between. Germline-derived CDR1 and CDR2 are ENHRY and SYGVKD. Written as DNA, the CDR3 is TGTGCCATCAGTGAGTCGATGACAGGCCAAGAGACCCAGTACTTC. Residues: CAISESMTGQETQYF.

The count of this clone is one. The rearrangement joins TRBV11-2 to TRBJ2-5; 9 bases map to TRBD1. The length of the CDR3 is 17 residues. The trim removed 4 bases at V and 3 bases at J, leaving 12 bases unmatched. The germline V gene has CDR1 SGHAT and CDR2 FQNNGV. The CDR3 nucleotides are TGTGCCAGCAGCTCCTTATGGGCTGGGACAGGGAAAGAGACCCAGTACTTC. This sequence encodes CASSSLWAGTGKETQYF.

The genes are TRBV5-6 and TRBJ2-5; 7 bases are shared with TRBD1. After removal of 4 bases from V and 4 bases from J, the junction contained 10 bases not matched to a gene. The CDR3 extends over 15 amino acids. In germline, CDR1 is SGHDT, CDR2 YYEEEE. CDR3 residues: CASSLGLGGVETQYF. The DNA for the CDR3 is TGTGCCAGCAGCCTAGGCCTAGGGGGCGTAGAGACCCAGTACTTC. Combining the CDR3 with reference TRBV5-6 and TRBJ2-5 gives the whole variable domain DAGVTQSPTHLIKTRGQQVTLRCSPKSGHDTVSWYQQALGQGPQFIFQYYEEEERQRGNFPDRFSGHQFPNYSSELNVNALLLGDSALYLCASSLGLGGVETQYFGPGTRLLVL.

The CDR3 nucleotides read TGTGCCAGCTCGTTCTATAGCGGGGGGTCCCGGGAGACCCAGTACTTC. This encodes CASSFYSGGSRETQYF. This chain joins TRBV18 and TRBJ2-5, with 10 bases that match TRBD2. Germline assignment: CDR1 KGHSH and CDR2 LQKENI. J lost 5 bases, V lost 6 bases, and 12 bases had no gene match. CDR3 length: 16 residues. The variable domain in full, with the rest retrieved from reference TRBV18 and TRBJ2-5, is NAGVMQNPRHLVRRRGQEARLRCSPMKGHSHVYWYRQLPEEGLKFMVYLQKENIIDESGMPKERFSAEFPKEGPSILRIQQVVRGDSAAYFCASSFYSGGSRETQYFGPGTRLLVL.

The chain is built from TRBV10-2 and TRBJ2-7; 8 bases map to TRBD1. Germline V gene sequence: CDR1 WSHSY, CDR2 SAAADI. The CDR3 covers 14 residues. V was pared by 6 bases and J by 3 bases, with 7 bases of the junction left unmatched. CDR3 sequence reads: CASRDDRGSYEQYF. The CDR3 DNA follows: TGCGCCAGCAGAGATGACAGGGGTAGCTACGAGCAGTACTTC.

The genes are TRBV5-6 and TRBJ1-6, with D perhaps TRBD1 (5 bases). Germline CDR1 and CDR2: SGHDT and YYEEEE. This CDR3 comprises 14 residues. The germline V and J ends were trimmed by 0 bases and 7 bases, with 8 bases remaining between them. CDR3 nucleotides: TGTGCCAGCAGCTTGGGACAGACAAATTCACCCCTCCACTTT. Residues: CASSLGQTNSPLHF. The entire variable domain, with the rest obtained from reference TRBV5-6 and TRBJ1-6, is as follows: DAGVTQSPTHLIKTRGQQVTLRCSPKSGHDTVSWYQQALGQGPQFIFQYYEEEERQRGNFPDRFSGHQFPNYSSELNVNALLLGDSALYLCASSLGQTNSPLHFGNGTRLTVT.

This sequence joins TRBV7-3 and TRBJ2-6, with 7 bases matching TRBD1. The CDR3 is made up of 18 amino acids. V was clipped by 5 bases and J by 0 bases; unmatched bases: 10. Germline CDR1 and CDR2: SGHTA and FQGTGA. This chain's CDR3 is CASSPNRGPSSGANVLTF. The CDR3 nucleotides read TGTGCCAGCAGCCCTAATAGGGGGCCGAGCTCTGGGGCCAACGTCCTGACTTTC.

This clone has a handful of counts. V gene TRBV10-3 combines with J gene TRBJ2-5, with D hard to call. Trimming stripped 3 bases from V and 3 bases from J, with 8 bases between. Germline V CDR1 and CDR2: ENHRY, SYGVKD. The CDR3 is 13 amino acids. For the CDR3, the DNA is TGTGCCATCAGTGACCGGGCCAAAGAGACCCAGTACTTC. Protein product: CAISDRAKETQYF.

V gene TRBV9 combines with J gene TRBJ1-1, with D possibly being TRBD1 (5 bases). Trimming removed 4 bases from V and 3 bases from J, with 10 bases in between. Germline CDR1 reads SGDLS; CDR2 reads YYNGEE. The CDR3 sequence is 13 residues long. CDR3 nucleotides: TGTGCCAGCAGCAGGGGATTAGACACTGAAGCTTTCTTT. Amino acids: CASSRGLDTEAFF.

The CDR3 region is CASSFGGANIETQYF. The CDR3 nucleotides are TGTGCCAGCAGCTTTGGAGGGGCCAACATAGAGACCCAGTACTTC. The chain employs TRBV7-9 and TRBJ2-5, with D maybe TRBD2 (6 bases). This CDR3 is 15 amino acids long. V was clipped by 3 bases and J by 4 bases, with 15 bases between them. Germline assignment: CDR1 SEHNR and CDR2 FQNEAQ (reference sequence).

CDR3 nucleotides: TGCGCCAGCAGTGGTTCGGGGGGGCCGGGTAATGAGCAGTTCTTC. It codes for CASSGSGGPGNEQFF. The V gene is TRBV10-1, the J gene TRBJ2-1; 8 nucleotides align to TRBD2. The V gene's germline CDR1 is WNHNN and CDR2 SYGVQD (reference sequence). After removal of 4 bases from V and 7 bases from J, the junction contained 9 bases not matched to a gene. The CDR3 consists of 15 residues.

This sequence joins TRBV21-1 and TRBJ1-5. TRBV21-1 is a recognized pseudogene. The CDR3 spans 14 residues. The chain's CDR3 is CASSKARGNQPQHF. The CDR3 DNA follows: TGTGCCAGCAGCAAAGCGCGGGGTAATCAGCCCCAGCATTTT.

This clone appeared a single time. CDR3 DNA: TGTGCCAGCAGTTACTCTCGGACAGGGCTTCAAGAGACCCAGTACTTC. Protein sequence: CASSYSRTGLQETQYF. The chain uses TRBV6-6 and TRBJ2-5, with TRBD1 matching over 8 bases. There are 16 residues in the CDR3. Germline V CDR1 and CDR2: MNHNY, SVGAGI (reference sequence). Unmatched junction bases numbered 5, after V lost 0 bases and J lost 2 bases.

The rearrangement links TRBV10-3 to TRBJ2-3, with TRBD2 identical over 8 bases. Trimming cost V 5 bases and J 1 base; bases outside gene matches: 8. Per germline, CDR1 ENHRY and CDR2 SYGVKD. There are 16 residues in the CDR3. The CDR3 DNA reads TGTGCCATCAGTTCAATCCGGGAGGGTGGCACAGATACGCAGTATTTT. This gives the protein CAISSIREGGTDTQYF.